This TCR beta chain was obtained from a study of T cells expressing NK-cell markers. TCRdb reprocessed the 5' RACE reads; each CDR3 protein has one entry and no DNA is given. Its table records about 550,000 distinct CDR3 sequences. CDR1 is LGHNA and CDR2 is YSLEER in the germline V gene. This CDR3 spans 13 amino acids. The J gene is TRBJ1-1, the V gene TRBV4-3; TCRdb lists TRBD1, though no DNA is available to test this call. The specimen sequenced was blood T cells: a sorted CD56 or NKG2C T cell subset, CD4+ or CD8+ T cells, or bulk PBMC T cells (not recorded which). The clonotype originates from a man between 18 and 35 years old in good health. The CDR3 here is CASSQVGRREAFF.